This T cell receptor beta chain emerged from a study of PD-1 blockade in mismatch repair-deficient tumors. Study at large: Enrolled about 2013-2017, patients had progressing, pretreated mismatch repair-deficient cancers of more than ten types.

Clones were read by immunoSEQ multiplex PCR, and TCRdb kept only the in-frame ones, dropping some. The sample includes roughly 120,000 clones, around nine tenths seen only once; the top ten take 12%. Every patient had mismatch repair deficiency by PCR or immunohistochemistry. TCRs were sequenced from three patients responding to pembrolizumab. CDR1 is GTSNPN, CDR2 SVGIG, per germline (reference sequence). Trimming stripped 0 bases from V and 2 bases from J, with 8 bases between. The CDR3 spans 13 residues. The sequence derives from an adult with mismatch repair-deficient cancer. The chain joins TRBV30 to TRBJ2-7; no definite D call. The source was peripheral blood, collected almost 74 weeks after starting pembrolizumab. The CDR3 region is CAWSVTAAYEQYF. The CDR3 nucleotides are TGTGCCTGGAGTGTCACGGCCGCCTACGAGCAGTACTTC. Looking up the rest from reference TRBV30 and TRBJ2-7 gives the full variable domain: SQTIHQWPATLVQPVGSPLSLECTVEGTSNPNLYWYRQAAGRGLQLLFYSVGIGQISSEVPQNLSASRPQDRQFILSSKKLLLSDSGFYLCAWSVTAAYEQYFGPGTRLTVT.